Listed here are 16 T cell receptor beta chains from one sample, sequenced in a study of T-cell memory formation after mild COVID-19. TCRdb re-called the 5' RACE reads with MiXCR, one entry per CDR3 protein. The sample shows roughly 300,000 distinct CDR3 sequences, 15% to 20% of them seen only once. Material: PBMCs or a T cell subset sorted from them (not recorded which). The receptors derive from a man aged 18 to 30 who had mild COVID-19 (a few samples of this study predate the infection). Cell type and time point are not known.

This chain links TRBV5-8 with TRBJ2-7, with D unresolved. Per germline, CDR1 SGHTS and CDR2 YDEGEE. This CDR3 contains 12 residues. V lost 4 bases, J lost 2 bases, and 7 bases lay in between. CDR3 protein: CASSPPTYEQYF. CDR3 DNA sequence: TGTGCCAGCAGCCCACCAACCTACGAGCAGTACTTC.

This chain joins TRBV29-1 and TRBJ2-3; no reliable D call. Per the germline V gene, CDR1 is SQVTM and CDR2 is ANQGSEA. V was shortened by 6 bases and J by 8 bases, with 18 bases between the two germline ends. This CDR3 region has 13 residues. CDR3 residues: CSVDLGALGTQYF. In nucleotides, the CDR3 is TGCAGCGTGGATCTCGGCGCTCTAGGTACGCAGTATTTT.

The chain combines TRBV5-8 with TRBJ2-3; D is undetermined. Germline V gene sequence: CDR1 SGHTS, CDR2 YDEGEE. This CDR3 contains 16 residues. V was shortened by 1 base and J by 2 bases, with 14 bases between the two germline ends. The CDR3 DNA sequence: TGTGCCAGCAGCTTGAGGCCGGTTAGCCACACAGATACGCAGTATTTT. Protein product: CASSLRPVSHTDTQYF.

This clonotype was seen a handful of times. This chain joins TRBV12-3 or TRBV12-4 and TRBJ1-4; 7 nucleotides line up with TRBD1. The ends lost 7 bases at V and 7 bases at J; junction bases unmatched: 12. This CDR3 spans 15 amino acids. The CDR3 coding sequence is TGTGCCAGCATCGAAGACCGGCAGGGGGGTGAAAAACTGTTTTTT. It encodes CASIEDRQGGEKLFF.

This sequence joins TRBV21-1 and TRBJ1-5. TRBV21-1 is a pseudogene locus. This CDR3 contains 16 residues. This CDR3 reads CASSKALLRKKQPQHF. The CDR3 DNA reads TGTGCCAGCAGCAAAGCGCTTTTAAGAAAAAAACAGCCCCAGCATTTT.

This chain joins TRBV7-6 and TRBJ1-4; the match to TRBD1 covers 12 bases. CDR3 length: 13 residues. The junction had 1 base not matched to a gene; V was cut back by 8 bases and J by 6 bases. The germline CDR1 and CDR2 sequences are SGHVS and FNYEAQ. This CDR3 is CASGDRGHEKLFF. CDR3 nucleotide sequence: TGTGCCAGCGGGGACAGGGGGCATGAAAAACTGTTTTTT.

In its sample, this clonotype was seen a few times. This CDR3 reads CASSARQSGELFF. The CDR3 nucleotides are TGTGCCAGCAGCGCAAGACAGAGCGGGGAGCTGTTTTTT. The chain links TRBV7-2 to TRBJ2-2, with D tentatively TRBD1 (5 bases). Per the germline V gene, CDR1 is SGHTA and CDR2 is FQGNSA. Trimming stripped 5 bases from V and 7 bases from J, with 11 bases between. The CDR3 spans 13 residues. The full variable domain, with the rest looked up from reference TRBV7-2 and TRBJ2-2, is GAGVSQSPSNKVTEKGKDVELRCDPISGHTALYWYRQSLGQGLEFLIYFQGNSAPDKSGLPSDRFSAERTGGSVSTLTIQRTQQEDSAVYLCASSARQSGELFFGEGSRLTVL.

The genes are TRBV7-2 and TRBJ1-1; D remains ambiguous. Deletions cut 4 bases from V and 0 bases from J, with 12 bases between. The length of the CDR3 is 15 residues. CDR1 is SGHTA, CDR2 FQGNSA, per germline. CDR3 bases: TGTGCCAGCAGCTCGACCGGGGTTCTGAACACTGAAGCTTTCTTT. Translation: CASSSTGVLNTEAFF.

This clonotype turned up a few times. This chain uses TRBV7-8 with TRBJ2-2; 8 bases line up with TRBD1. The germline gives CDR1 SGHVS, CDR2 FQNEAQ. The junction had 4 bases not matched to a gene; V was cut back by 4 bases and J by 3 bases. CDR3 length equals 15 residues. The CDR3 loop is CASSSGGVYTGELFF. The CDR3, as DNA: TGTGCCAGCAGCTCAGGGGGCGTGTACACCGGGGAGCTGTTTTTT.

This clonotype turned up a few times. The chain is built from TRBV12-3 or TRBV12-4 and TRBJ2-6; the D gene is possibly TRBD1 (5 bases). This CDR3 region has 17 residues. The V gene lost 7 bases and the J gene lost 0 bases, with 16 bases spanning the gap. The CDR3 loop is CASTLGVSFSGANVLTF. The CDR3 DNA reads TGTGCCAGCACCCTAGGGGTATCATTCTCTGGGGCCAACGTCCTGACTTTC.

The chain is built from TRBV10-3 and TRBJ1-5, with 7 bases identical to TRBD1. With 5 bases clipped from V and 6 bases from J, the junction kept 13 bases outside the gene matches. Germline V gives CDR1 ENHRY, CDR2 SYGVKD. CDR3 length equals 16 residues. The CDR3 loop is CAISKGADMEVQPQHF. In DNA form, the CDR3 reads TGTGCCATCAGTAAGGGGGCGGACATGGAAGTTCAGCCCCAGCATTTT.

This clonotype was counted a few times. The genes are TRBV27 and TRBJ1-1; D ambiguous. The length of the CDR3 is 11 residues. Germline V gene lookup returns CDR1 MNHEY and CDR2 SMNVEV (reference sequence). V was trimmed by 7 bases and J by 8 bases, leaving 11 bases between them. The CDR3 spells CASKRAEEAFF. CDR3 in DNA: TGTGCCAGCAAACGGGCAGAAGAAGCTTTCTTT.

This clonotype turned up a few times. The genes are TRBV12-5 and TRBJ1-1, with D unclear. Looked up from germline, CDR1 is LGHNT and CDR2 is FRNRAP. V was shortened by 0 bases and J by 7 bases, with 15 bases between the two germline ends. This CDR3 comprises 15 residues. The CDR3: CASGLVLGRRLEAFF. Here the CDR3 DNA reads TGTGCTAGTGGTTTGGTTCTTGGACGTAGACTTGAAGCTTTCTTT. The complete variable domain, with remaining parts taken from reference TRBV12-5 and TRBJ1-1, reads DARVTQTPRHKVTEMGQEVTMRCQPILGHNTVFWYRQTMMQGLELLAYFRNRAPLDDSGMPKDRFSAEMPDATLATLKIQPSEPRDSAVYFCASGLVLGRRLEAFFGQGTRLTVV.

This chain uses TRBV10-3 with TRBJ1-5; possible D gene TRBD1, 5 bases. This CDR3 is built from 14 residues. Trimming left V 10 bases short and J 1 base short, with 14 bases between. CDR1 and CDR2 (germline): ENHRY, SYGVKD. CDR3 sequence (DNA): TGTGCCACGCTTGATGACAGAAGCAATCAGCCCCAGCATTTT. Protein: CATLDDRSNQPQHF.

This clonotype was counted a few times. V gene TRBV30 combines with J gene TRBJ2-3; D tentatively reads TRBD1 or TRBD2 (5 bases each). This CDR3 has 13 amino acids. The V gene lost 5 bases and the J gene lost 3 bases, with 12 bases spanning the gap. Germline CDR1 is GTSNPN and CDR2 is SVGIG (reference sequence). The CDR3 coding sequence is TGTGCCTGGTGGCAGGGAGTAACAGATACGCAGTATTTT. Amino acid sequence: CAWWQGVTDTQYF.

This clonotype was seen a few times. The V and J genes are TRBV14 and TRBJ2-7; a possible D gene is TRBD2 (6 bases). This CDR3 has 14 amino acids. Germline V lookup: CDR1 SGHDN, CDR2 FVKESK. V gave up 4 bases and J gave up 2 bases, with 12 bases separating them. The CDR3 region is CASSRRGKPYEQYF. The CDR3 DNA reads TGTGCCAGCAGCCGGCGGGGTAAGCCCTACGAGCAGTACTTC.